Each of the 7 T cell receptor beta chains below was sequenced from the same sample in a study of early T cells in non-severe SARS-CoV-2 infection. Each CDR3 protein is one row after TCRdb ran MiXCR on the 5' RACE reads. The sample consists of approximately 76,000 distinct CDR3 sequences, under 15% of them appearing once. Source material: whole blood. The receptors originated from an adult who was a healthcare worker with PCR-confirmed SARS-CoV-2 infection or an uninfected control (not recorded which).

The V and J genes are TRBV29-1 and TRBJ2-7, with D possibly being TRBD2 (6 bases). Germline V gene lookup returns CDR1 SQVTM and CDR2 ANQGSEA. This CDR3 comprises 13 residues. With 7 bases removed from V and 0 bases from J, the gap between germline ends came to 13 bases. CDR3 sequence (DNA): TGCAGCGCCCGCGGAGGGAGCTCCTACGAGCAGTACTTC. Translated: CSARGGSSYEQYF.

At least ten counts were recorded for this clonotype. The chain couples TRBV5-4 to TRBJ2-3; 10 bases agree with TRBD2. This CDR3 has 20 residues. Germline V gene data show CDR1 as SGHNT and CDR2 as YYREEE (reference sequence). V was pared by 3 bases and J by 2 bases, with 18 bases of the junction left unmatched. This CDR3 reads CASSWGTSSGGSPNTDTQYF. The CDR3, as DNA: TGTGCCAGCAGCTGGGGAACTTCTAGCGGGGGCTCCCCGAACACAGATACGCAGTATTTT.

In this sample, this clonotype turned up many times. V gene TRBV7-2 combines with J gene TRBJ2-3; TRBD2 matches at 9 bases. The J segment lost 2 bases and the V segment lost 2 bases, leaving 2 bases of the junction unmatched. This CDR3 has 15 residues. Germline-derived CDR1 and CDR2 are SGHTA and FQGNSA. This chain's CDR3 is CASSLLAGTTDTQYF. The CDR3 coding sequence is TGTGCCAGCAGCTTACTAGCGGGAACCACAGATACGCAGTATTTT.

This chain uses TRBV5-1 with TRBJ2-2; D gene unclear. The germline V gene encodes CDR1 SGHRS and CDR2 YFSETQ. This CDR3 region has 15 residues. V lost 4 bases and J lost 0, with 10 bases in between. CDR3: CASSPLEANTGELFF. For the CDR3, the DNA is TGCGCCAGCAGCCCCCTGGAAGCGAACACCGGGGAGCTGTTTTTT. The whole variable domain, remainder taken from reference TRBV5-1 and TRBJ2-2, is KAGVTQTPRYLIKTRGQQVTLSCSPISGHRSVSWYQQTPGQGLQFLFEYFSETQRNKGNFPGRFSGRQFSNSRSEMNVSTLELGDSALYLCASSPLEANTGELFFGEGSRLTVL.

This clonotype was counted at least ten times. The chain carries TRBV9 and TRBJ2-7, with a tentative D call TRBD2 (6 bases). From germline, CDR1 is SGDLS and CDR2 YYNGEE. There are 13 residues in the CDR3. Trimming shortened V by 3 bases and J by 2 bases, and 9 bases separated the two germline ends. CDR3 loop: CASSDGGTYEQYF. The CDR3 DNA is TGTGCCAGCAGCGATGGCGGGACCTACGAGCAGTACTTC.

This chain links TRBV6-6 with TRBJ2-3; maybe TRBD2 (6 bases). Germline values: CDR1 MNHNY, CDR2 SVGAGI (reference sequence). The germline V and J ends were trimmed by 8 bases and 7 bases, with 13 bases remaining between them. There are 12 residues in the CDR3. The chain's CDR3 is CASGELAHTQYF. The CDR3 nucleotides are TGTGCCAGCGGGGAACTAGCTCATACGCAGTATTTT.

This clonotype appeared a few times. V gene TRBV29-1 combines with J gene TRBJ2-3, with no clear D. Trimming took 7 bases from V and 2 from J, leaving 4 bases between them. The CDR3 length is 10 residues. CDR1 and CDR2 (germline): SQVTM, ANQGSEA. CDR3 nucleotide sequence: TGCAGCGCCGACACAGATACGCAGTATTTT. Amino acids: CSADTDTQYF.